What follows are 6 T cell receptor beta chains derived from one specimen sequenced in a study of glioma-infiltrating T cells after dendritic cell vaccination. Time point: after dendritic cell vaccination, including at tumor progression/relapse. Sequenced by immunoSEQ multiplex PCR; TCRdb stores in-frame clones only, minus some. The sample yields fewer than 25,000 clones, about nine tenths seen once. This material consisted of blood, taken after dendritic cell vaccination. These receptors were collected from a human donor with glioblastoma.

This chain connects TRBV18 to TRBJ1-3, with D perhaps matching TRBD1 (6 bases). Looked up from germline, CDR1 is KGHSH and CDR2 is LQKENI. V lost 3 bases and J lost 4, with 7 bases in between. The CDR3 extends over 13 amino acids. The CDR3 DNA reads as TGTGCCAGCTCACCCGACAGGGGAAACACCATATATTTT. Its protein product is CASSPDRGNTIYF. The variable domain in full, completed from reference TRBV18 and TRBJ1-3, reads NAGVMQNPRHLVRRRGQEARLRCSPMKGHSHVYWYRQLPEEGLKFMVYLQKENIIDESGMPKERFSAEFPKEGPSILRIQQVVRGDSAAYFCASSPDRGNTIYFGEGSWLTVV.

This chain uses TRBV15 with TRBJ2-3; D perhaps matches TRBD1 (5 bases). The CDR3 is 15 residues long. Trimming removed 3 bases from V and 1 base from J, with 11 bases in between. Germline V gene lookup returns CDR1 LNHNV and CDR2 YYDKDF (reference sequence). For the CDR3, the DNA is TGTGCCACCAGCAGGACTCAAGGGGGCACAGATACGCAGTATTTT. As protein: CATSRTQGGTDTQYF.

This clone was observed once. The rearrangement joins TRBV4-1 to TRBJ1-2, with D possibly being TRBD1 (6 bases). V lost 6 bases and J lost 7, with 15 bases in between. The CDR3 runs 13 residues. The germline V gene has CDR1 MGHRA and CDR2 YSYEKL. The CDR3 DNA reads TGCGCCAGCAGTCTCGGTGAGGGGGTTGGCTACACCTTC. Protein product: CASSLGEGVGYTF.

This clone occurred once. V and J are TRBV5-8 and TRBJ1-5; possibly TRBD1 for D (5 bases). Per the germline V gene, CDR1 is SGHTS and CDR2 is YDEGEE. This CDR3 comprises 15 residues. Between the trimmed V and J ends, which lost 4 bases and 7 bases, there was a span of 18 bases. The CDR3 here is CASSPRQGIDQPQHF. The CDR3 region has the DNA TGTGCCAGCAGCCCGAGGCAGGGTATCGACCAGCCCCAGCATTTT. Full variable domain (remainder filled in from reference TRBV5-8 and TRBJ1-5): EAGVTQSPTHLIKTRGQQATLRCSPISGHTSVYWYQQALGLGLQFLLWYDEGEERNRGNFPPRFSGRQFPNYSSELNVNALELEDSALYLCASSPRQGIDQPQHFGDGTRLSIL.

CDR3 amino acids: CASSPRGGNEKLFF. CDR3 in DNA: TGTGCCAGCAGCCCAAGAGGGGGTAATGAAAAACTGTTTTTT. The rearrangement uses TRBV7-6 and TRBJ1-4; D possibly corresponds to TRBD1 (6 bases). Trimming left V 5 bases short and J 4 bases short, with 11 bases between. Per the germline V gene, CDR1 is SGHVS and CDR2 is FNYEAQ. The CDR3 totals 14 residues. Supplemented by reference TRBV7-6 and TRBJ1-4, the full variable domain reads GAGVSQSPRYKVTKRGQDVALRCDPISGHVSLYWYRQALGQGPEFLTYFNYEAQQDKSGLPNDRFSAERPEGSISTLTIQRTEQRDSAMYRCASSPRGGNEKLFFGSGTQLSVL.

The chain uses TRBV5-1 and TRBJ1-2, with 9 bases lining up with TRBD1. Losses at the gene ends were 5 bases for V and 3 bases for J; bases not matched to a gene: 8. The germline CDR1 and CDR2 sequences are SGHRS and YFSETQ. The CDR3 has 15 amino acids. The CDR3 DNA reads as TGCGCCAGCAGTCACCCTGACAGGGGGGACTATGGCTACACCTTC. Translation: CASSHPDRGDYGYTF.